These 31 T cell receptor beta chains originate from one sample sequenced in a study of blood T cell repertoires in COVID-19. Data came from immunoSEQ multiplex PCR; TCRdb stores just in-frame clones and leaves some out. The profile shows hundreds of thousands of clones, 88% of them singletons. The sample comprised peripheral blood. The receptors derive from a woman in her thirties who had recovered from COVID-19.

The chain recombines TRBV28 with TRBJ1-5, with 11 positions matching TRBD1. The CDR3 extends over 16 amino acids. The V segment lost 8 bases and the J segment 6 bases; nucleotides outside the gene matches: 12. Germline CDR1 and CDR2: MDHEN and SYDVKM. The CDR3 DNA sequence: TGTGCCAGCGTAACCTTAGGGACAGGGGGAGGTCAGCCCCAGCATTTT. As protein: CASVTLGTGGGQPQHF.

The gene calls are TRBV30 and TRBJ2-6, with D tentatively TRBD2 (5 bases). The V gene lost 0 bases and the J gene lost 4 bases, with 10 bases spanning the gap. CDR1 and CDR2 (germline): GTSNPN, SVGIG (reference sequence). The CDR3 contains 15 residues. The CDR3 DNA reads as TGTGCCTGGAGTGTACGGGGTTCCGGGGCCAACGTCCTGACTTTC. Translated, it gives CAWSVRGSGANVLTF.

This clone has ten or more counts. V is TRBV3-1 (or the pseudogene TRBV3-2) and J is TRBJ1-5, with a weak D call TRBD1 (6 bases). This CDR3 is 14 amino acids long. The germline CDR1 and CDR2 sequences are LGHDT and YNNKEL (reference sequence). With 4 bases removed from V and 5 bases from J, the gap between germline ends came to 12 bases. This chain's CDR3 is CASSRRTEYQPQHF. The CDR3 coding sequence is TGTGCCAGCAGCCGGCGGACAGAGTATCAGCCCCAGCATTTT.

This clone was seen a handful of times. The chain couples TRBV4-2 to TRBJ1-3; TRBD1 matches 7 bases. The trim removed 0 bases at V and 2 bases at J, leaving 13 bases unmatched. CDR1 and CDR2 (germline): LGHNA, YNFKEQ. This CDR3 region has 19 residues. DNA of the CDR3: TGTGCCAGCAGCCAAGAAATGACAGGGAATGGCGGTCCTGGAAACACCATATATTTT. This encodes CASSQEMTGNGGPGNTIYF.

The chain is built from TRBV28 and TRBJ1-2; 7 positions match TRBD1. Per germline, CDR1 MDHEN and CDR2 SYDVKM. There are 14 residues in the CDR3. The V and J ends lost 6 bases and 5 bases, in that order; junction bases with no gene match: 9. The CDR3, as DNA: TGTGCCAGCAGGTCAGACAGGGAAAGTTATGGCTACACCTTC. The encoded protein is CASRSDRESYGYTF.

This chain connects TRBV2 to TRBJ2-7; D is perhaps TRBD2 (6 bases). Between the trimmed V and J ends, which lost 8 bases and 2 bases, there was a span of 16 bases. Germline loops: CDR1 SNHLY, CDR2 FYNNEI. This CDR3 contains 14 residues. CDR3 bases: TGTGCCAGCGGTCCGGGACTCACTCCCTACGAGCAGTACTTC. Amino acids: CASGPGLTPYEQYF. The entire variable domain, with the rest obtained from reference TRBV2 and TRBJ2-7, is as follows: EPEVTQTPSHQVTQMGQEVILRCVPISNHLYFYWYRQILGQKVEFLVSFYNNEISEKSEIFDDQFSVERPDGSNFTLKIRSTKLEDSAMYFCASGPGLTPYEQYFGPGTRLTVT.

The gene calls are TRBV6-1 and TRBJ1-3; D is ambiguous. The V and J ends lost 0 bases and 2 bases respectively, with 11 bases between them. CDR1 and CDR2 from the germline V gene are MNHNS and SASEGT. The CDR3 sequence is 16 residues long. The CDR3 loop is CASSEASTNTGNTIYF. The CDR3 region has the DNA TGTGCCAGCAGTGAAGCGTCGACAAATACTGGAAACACCATATATTTT.

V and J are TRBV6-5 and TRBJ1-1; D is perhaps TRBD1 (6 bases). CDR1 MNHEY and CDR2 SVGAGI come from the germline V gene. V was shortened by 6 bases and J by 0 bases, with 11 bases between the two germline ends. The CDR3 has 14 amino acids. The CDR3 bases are TGTGCCAGCAGCCGGGGGGCCATGAACACTGAAGCTTTCTTT. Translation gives CASSRGAMNTEAFF.

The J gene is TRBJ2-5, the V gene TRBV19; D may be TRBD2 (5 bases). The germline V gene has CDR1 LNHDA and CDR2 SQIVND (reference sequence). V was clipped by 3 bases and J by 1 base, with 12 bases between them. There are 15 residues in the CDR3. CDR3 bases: TGTGCCAGTAGTATCGGACTGGGAACCCAAGAGACCCAGTACTTC. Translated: CASSIGLGTQETQYF.

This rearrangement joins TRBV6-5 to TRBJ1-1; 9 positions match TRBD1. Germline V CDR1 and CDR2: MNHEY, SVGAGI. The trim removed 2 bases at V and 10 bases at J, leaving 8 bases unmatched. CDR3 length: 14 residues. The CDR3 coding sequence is TGTGCCAGCAGTTACAACACGGGACAGGGTTCAGCTTTCTTT. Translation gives CASSYNTGQGSAFF.

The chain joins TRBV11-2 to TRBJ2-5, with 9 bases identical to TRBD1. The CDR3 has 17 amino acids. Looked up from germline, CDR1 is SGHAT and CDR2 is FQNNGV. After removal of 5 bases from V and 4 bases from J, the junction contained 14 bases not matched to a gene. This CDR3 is CASSPRTGVVGAETQYF. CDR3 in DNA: TGTGCCAGCAGCCCCAGGACAGGGGTCGTAGGGGCAGAGACCCAGTACTTC.

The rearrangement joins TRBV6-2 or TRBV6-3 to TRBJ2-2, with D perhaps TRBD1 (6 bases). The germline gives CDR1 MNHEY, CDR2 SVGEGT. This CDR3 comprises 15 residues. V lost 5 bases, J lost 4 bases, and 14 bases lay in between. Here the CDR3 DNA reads TGTGCCAGCAGTGAGCTGGACAGATCCACCGGGGAGCTGTTTTTT. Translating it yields CASSELDRSTGELFF.

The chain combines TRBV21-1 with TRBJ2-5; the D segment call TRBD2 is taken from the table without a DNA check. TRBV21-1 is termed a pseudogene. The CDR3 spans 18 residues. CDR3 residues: CASSNHCLEGWIPETQYF. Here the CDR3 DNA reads TGTGCCAGCAGCAACCACTGTCTGGAGGGCTGGATCCCGGAGACCCAGTACTTC.

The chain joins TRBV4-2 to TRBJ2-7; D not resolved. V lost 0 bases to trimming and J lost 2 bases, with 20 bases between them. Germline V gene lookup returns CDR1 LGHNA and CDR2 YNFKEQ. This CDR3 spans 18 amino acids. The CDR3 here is CASSQEVRFGSLTYEQYF. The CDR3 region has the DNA TGTGCCAGCAGCCAAGAAGTACGGTTCGGGTCATTGACCTACGAGCAGTACTTC.

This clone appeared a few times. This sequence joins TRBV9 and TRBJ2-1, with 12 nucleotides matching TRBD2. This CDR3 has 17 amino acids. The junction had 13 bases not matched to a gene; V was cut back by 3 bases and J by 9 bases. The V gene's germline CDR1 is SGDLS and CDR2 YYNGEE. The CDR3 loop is CASSATLAGGFNGEQFF. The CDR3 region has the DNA TGTGCCAGCAGCGCGACCCTAGCGGGGGGGTTTAATGGTGAGCAGTTCTTC.

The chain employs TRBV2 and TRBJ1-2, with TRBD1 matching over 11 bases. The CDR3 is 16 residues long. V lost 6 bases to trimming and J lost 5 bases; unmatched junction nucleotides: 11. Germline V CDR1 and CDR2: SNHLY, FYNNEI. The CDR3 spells CASSDRTGGELYGYTF. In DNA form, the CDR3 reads TGTGCCAGCAGCGACCGGACAGGGGGCGAATTATATGGCTACACCTTC.

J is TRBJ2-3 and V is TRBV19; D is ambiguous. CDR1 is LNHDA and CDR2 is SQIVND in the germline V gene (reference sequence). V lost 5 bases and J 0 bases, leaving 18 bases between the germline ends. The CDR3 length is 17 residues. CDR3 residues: CASSAHSPGRSTDTQYF. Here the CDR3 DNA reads TGTGCCAGTAGTGCCCATTCCCCAGGTCGAAGCACAGATACGCAGTATTTT. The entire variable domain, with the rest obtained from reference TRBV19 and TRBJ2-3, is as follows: DGGITQSPKYLFRKEGQNVTLSCEQNLNHDAMYWYRQDPGQGLRLIYYSQIVNDFQKGDIAEGYSVSREKKESFPLTVTSAQKNPTAFYLCASSAHSPGRSTDTQYFGPGTRLTVL.

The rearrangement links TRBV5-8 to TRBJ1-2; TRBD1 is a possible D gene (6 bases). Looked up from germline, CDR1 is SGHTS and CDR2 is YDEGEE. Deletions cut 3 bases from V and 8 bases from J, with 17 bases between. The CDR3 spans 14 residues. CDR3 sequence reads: CASSSIQGGKGYTF. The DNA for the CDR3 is TGTGCCAGCAGCTCCATACAGGGTGGAAAAGGCTACACCTTC.

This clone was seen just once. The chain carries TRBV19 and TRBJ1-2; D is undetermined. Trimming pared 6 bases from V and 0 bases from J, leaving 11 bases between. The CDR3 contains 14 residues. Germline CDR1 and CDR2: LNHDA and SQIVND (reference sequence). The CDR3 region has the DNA TGTGCCAGTAGAAGCGACCCCTCTAACTATGGCTACACCTTC. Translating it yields CASRSDPSNYGYTF.

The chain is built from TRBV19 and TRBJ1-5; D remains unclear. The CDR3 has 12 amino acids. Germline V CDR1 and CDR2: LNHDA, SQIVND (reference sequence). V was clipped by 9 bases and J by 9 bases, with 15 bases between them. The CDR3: CASNRGPWPQHF. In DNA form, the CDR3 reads TGTGCCAGCAACCGGGGTCCGTGGCCCCAGCATTTT.

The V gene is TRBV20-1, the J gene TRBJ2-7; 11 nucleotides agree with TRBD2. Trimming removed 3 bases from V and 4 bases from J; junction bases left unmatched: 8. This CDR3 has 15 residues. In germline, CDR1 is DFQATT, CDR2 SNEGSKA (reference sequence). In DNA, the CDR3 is TGCAGTGCTAGTCGCACTAGCGGGGGTTTATACGAGCAGTACTTC. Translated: CSASRTSGGLYEQYF.

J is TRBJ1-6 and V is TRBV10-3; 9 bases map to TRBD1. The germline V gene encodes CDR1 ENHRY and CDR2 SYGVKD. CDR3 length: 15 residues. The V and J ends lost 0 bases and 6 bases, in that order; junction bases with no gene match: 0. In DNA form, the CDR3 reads TGTGCCATCAGTGAGTCGACAGGGGGTAATTCACCCCTCCACTTT. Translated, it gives CAISESTGGNSPLHF.

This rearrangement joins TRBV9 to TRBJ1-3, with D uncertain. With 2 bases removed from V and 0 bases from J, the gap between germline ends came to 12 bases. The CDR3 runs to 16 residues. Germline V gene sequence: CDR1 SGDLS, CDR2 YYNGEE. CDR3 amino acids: CASSVGDQTSGNTIYF. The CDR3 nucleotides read TGTGCCAGCAGCGTTGGAGATCAAACCTCTGGAAACACCATATATTTT.

The CDR3 loop is CASSFTGTGVNTEAFF. The CDR3 DNA reads as TGTGCCAGCAGCTTCACCGGGACAGGGGTGAACACTGAAGCTTTCTTT. The chain combines TRBV7-9 with TRBJ1-1; 10 nucleotides agree with TRBD1. Looked up from germline, CDR1 is SEHNR and CDR2 is FQNEAQ (reference sequence). This CDR3 is built from 16 residues. The V segment lost 3 bases and the J segment 0 bases; nucleotides outside the gene matches: 4.

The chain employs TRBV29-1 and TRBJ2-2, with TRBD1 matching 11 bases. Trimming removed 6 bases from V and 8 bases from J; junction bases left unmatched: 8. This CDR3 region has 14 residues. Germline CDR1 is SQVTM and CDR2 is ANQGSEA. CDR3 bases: TGCAGCGTCCCCGGGACAGGGGGAACAGGGGAGCTGTTTTTT. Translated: CSVPGTGGTGELFF.

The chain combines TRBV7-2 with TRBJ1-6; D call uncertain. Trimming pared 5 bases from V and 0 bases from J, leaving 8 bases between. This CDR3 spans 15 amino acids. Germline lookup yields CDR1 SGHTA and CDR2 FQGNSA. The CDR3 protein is CASSVGRSYNSPLHF. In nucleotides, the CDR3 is TGTGCCAGCAGCGTAGGTCGCTCCTATAATTCACCCCTCCACTTT.

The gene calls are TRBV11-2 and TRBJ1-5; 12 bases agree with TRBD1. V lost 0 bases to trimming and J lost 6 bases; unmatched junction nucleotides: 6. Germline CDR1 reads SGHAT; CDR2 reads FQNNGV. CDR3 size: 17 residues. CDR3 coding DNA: TGTGCCAGCAGCTTAGAAGTGCGGGACAGGGGGCTTCAGCCCCAGCATTTT. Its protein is CASSLEVRDRGLQPQHF.

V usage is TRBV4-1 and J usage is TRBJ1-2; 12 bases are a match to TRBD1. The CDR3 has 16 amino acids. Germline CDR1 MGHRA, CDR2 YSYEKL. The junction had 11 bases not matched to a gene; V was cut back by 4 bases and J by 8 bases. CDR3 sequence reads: CASSREGTGGSFGYTF. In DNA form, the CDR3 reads TGCGCCAGCAGCCGCGAAGGGACAGGGGGCTCTTTCGGCTACACCTTC.

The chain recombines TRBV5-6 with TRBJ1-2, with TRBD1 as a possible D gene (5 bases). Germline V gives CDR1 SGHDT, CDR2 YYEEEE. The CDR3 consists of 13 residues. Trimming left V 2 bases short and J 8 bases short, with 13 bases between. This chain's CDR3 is CASSLFRGDGYTF. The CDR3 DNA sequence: TGTGCCAGCAGCTTATTTCGGGGGGACGGCTACACCTTC.

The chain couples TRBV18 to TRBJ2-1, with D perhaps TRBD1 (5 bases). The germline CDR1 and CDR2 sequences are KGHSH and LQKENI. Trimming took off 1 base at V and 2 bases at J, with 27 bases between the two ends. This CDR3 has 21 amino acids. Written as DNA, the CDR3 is TGTGCCAGCTCACCACACGTCGGCACAGGCCCCTGGAGTTCACCCTACAATGAGCAGTTCTTC. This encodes CASSPHVGTGPWSSPYNEQFF.

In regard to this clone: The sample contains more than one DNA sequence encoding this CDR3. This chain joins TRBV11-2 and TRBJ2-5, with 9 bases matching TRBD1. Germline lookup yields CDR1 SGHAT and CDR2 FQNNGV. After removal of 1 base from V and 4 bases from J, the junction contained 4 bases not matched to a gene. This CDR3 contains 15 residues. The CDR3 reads CASSLGGQGGETQYF. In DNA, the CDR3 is TGTGCCAGCAGCTTAGGGGGACAGGGCGGAGAGACCCAGTACTTC.